These 17 T cell receptor beta chains came from one sample sequenced in a study of early T cells in non-severe SARS-CoV-2 infection. TCRdb ran MiXCR on the 5' RACE reads and lists one entry per CDR3 protein. The repertoire consists of roughly 30,000 distinct CDR3 sequences, with more than 4% occurring once and the leading ten covering 2.6%. The sequencing sample was made of whole blood. These receptors all come from an adult who was a healthcare worker with PCR-confirmed SARS-CoV-2 infection or an uninfected control (not recorded which).

At least ten counts were recorded for this clonotype. The chain carries TRBV5-4 and TRBJ2-1, with TRBD2 matching 9 bases. V lost 1 base and J lost 4; bases outside the gene matches: 6. Germline CDR1 SGHNT, CDR2 YYREEE (reference sequence). This CDR3 spans 16 amino acids. The CDR3 nucleotides are TGTGCCAGCAGCTTGCCAGCGGGGGGCGGATACAATGAGCAGTTCTTC. Protein product: CASSLPAGGGYNEQFF.

This chain joins TRBV11-3 and TRBJ2-2; D call uncertain. The CDR3 is 15 residues long. Per germline, CDR1 SGHNT and CDR2 YENEEA. V was shortened by 3 bases and J by 7 bases, with 15 bases between the two germline ends. CDR3 in amino acids: CASSFSTGLGGELFF. Written as DNA, the CDR3 is TGTGCCAGCAGCTTCTCCACGGGCTTAGGCGGGGAGCTGTTTTTT. The full variable domain, its missing parts supplied by reference TRBV11-3 and TRBJ2-2, is EAGVVQSPRYKIIEKKQPVAFWCNPISGHNTLYWYLQNLGQGPELLIRYENEEAVDDSQLPKDRFSAERLKGVDSTLKIQPAELGDSAVYLCASSFSTGLGGELFFGEGSRLTVL.

The V and J genes are TRBV28 and TRBJ2-1; TRBD1 is a possible D gene (5 bases). Trimming took off 5 bases at V and 5 bases at J, with 25 bases between the two ends. The CDR3 extends over 18 amino acids. Germline lookup yields CDR1 MDHEN and CDR2 SYDVKM. In DNA, the CDR3 is TGTGCCAGCAGTCCCTCCAGACCAGGGAAAGGAAATGACAATGAGCAGTTCTTC. Protein sequence: CASSPSRPGKGNDNEQFF.

As regards this clonotype: Compared with germline, one end of the junction differs, possibly owing to a read error. This sequence joins TRBV11-2 and TRBJ2-5; D gene unclear. Germline V gene sequence: CDR1 SGHAT, CDR2 FQNNGV. The CDR3 has 14 amino acids. The CDR3 loop reads CASGLGIEAETQYF. DNA of the CDR3: TGTGCCAGCGGCTTGGGGATCGAGGCAGAGACCCAGTACTTC. Filled out from reference TRBV11-2 and TRBJ2-5, the complete variable domain reads EAGVAQSPRYKIIEKRQSVAFWCNPISGHATLYWYQQILGQGPKLLIQFQNNGVVDDSQLPKDRFSAERLKGVDSTLKIQPAKLEDSAVYLCASGLGIEAETQYFGPGTRLLVL.

This clonotype has just a few counts. V and J are TRBV20-1 and TRBJ2-3, with 10 bases fitting TRBD2. The V gene's germline CDR1 is DFQATT and CDR2 SNEGSKA (reference sequence). With V trimmed by 5 bases and J by 9 bases, 8 bases remained unmatched. This CDR3 comprises 13 residues. CDR3 amino acids: CSAGLADKTTQYF. In nucleotides, the CDR3 is TGCAGTGCTGGACTAGCGGACAAAACCACGCAGTATTTT.

This clonotype turned up a few times. The chain is built from TRBV20-1 and TRBJ2-4, with D unclear. V lost 2 bases, J lost 7 bases, and 12 bases lay in between. Looked up from germline, CDR1 is DFQATT and CDR2 is SNEGSKA (reference sequence). The CDR3 length is 13 residues. The CDR3 is CSARIGTANIQYF. The CDR3 bases are TGCAGTGCTAGAATAGGCACGGCTAACATTCAGTACTTC.

At least ten counts were recorded for this clonotype. DNA for the CDR3: TGTGCCAGCTCTTCATCCGACAGTTACAATGAGCAGTTCTTC. Encoded protein: CASSSSDSYNEQFF. The chain carries TRBV18 and TRBJ2-1; maybe TRBD1 (5 bases). CDR1 and CDR2 from the germline V gene are KGHSH and LQKENI. Trimming took 6 bases from V and 4 from J, leaving 13 bases between them. CDR3 length: 14 residues.

This clonotype was seen repeatedly, ten times or more. The junction departs from germline at one end; a sequencing error may be responsible. The gene calls are TRBV5-1 and TRBJ2-2; possible D gene TRBD2, 5 bases. CDR1 and CDR2 (germline): SGHRS, YFSETQ. The CDR3 runs 16 residues. The CDR3: CATPESGTPNTGELFF. CDR3 in DNA: TGCGCCACCCCCGAAAGCGGTACCCCGAACACCGGGGAGTTGTTTTTT.

This clonotype occurred many times. The chain couples TRBV7-6 to TRBJ2-5; 13 bases line up with TRBD2. Looked up from germline, CDR1 is SGHVS and CDR2 is FNYEAQ. Trimming took 2 bases from V and 0 from J; bases not matched to a gene: 6. The CDR3 loop spans 18 amino acids. The CDR3 sequence: CASSLRLAGGKDQETQYF. CDR3 nucleotide sequence: TGTGCCAGCAGCTTAAGACTAGCGGGGGGAAAAGACCAAGAGACCCAGTACTTC. Full variable domain (rest looked up from reference TRBV7-6 and TRBJ2-5): GAGVSQSPRYKVTKRGQDVALRCDPISGHVSLYWYRQALGQGPEFLTYFNYEAQQDKSGLPNDRFSAERPEGSISTLTIQRTEQRDSAMYRCASSLRLAGGKDQETQYFGPGTRLLVL.

This clonotype was found many times. The gene calls are TRBV20-1 and TRBJ2-7, with D tentatively TRBD2 (6 bases). Germline CDR1 and CDR2: DFQATT and SNEGSKA (reference sequence). Deletions cut 4 bases from V and 7 bases from J, with 17 bases between. This CDR3 comprises 13 residues. CDR3 nucleotide sequence: TGCAGTGCTAAGGTTACTAGCATGCGTGAGCAGTACTTC. It specifies CSAKVTSMREQYF.

The chain recombines TRBV5-1 with TRBJ2-2, with D possibly TRBD1 on 5 matching bases. V was shortened by 1 base and J by 1 base, with 8 bases between the two germline ends. Germline V gene lookup returns CDR1 SGHRS and CDR2 YFSETQ. This CDR3 region has 15 residues. CDR3 sequence: CASSLTGQNTGELFF. In DNA form, the CDR3 reads TGCGCCAGCAGCTTGACAGGTCAGAACACCGGGGAGCTGTTTTTT.

This clonotype showed up many times. The chain combines TRBV12-3 or TRBV12-4 with TRBJ2-3; 12 bases fit TRBD2. The CDR3 spans 16 residues. Trimming took 6 bases from V and 6 from J; bases not matched to a gene: 10. The chain's CDR3 is CASSPRGTSGSDTQYF. CDR3 nucleotides: TGTGCCAGCAGCCCCCGGGGGACTAGCGGGTCCGATACGCAGTATTTT.

This clonotype appeared many times. The chain recombines TRBV4-1 with TRBJ2-2; D is unresolved. The CDR3 spans 15 residues. V was cut by 1 base and J by 4 bases, with 10 bases left in between. Per the germline V gene, CDR1 is MGHRA and CDR2 is YSYEKL. Here the CDR3 DNA reads TGCGCCAGCAGCCAAGTTACGGTTTCCACCGGGGAGCTGTTTTTT. Protein sequence: CASSQVTVSTGELFF.

In its sample, this clonotype ranks as medium-sized. V usage is TRBV2 and J usage is TRBJ2-1; D not certain. Germline V gene sequence: CDR1 SNHLY, CDR2 FYNNEI. The CDR3 spans 11 residues. The V gene lost 4 bases and the J gene lost 12 bases, with 10 bases spanning the gap. The CDR3 DNA follows: TGTGCCAGCAGTGGGTCGGTTGGGCAGTTCTTC. As protein: CASSGSVGQFF. Full variable domain (rest looked up from reference TRBV2 and TRBJ2-1): EPEVTQTPSHQVTQMGQEVILRCVPISNHLYFYWYRQILGQKVEFLVSFYNNEISEKSEIFDDQFSVERPDGSNFTLKIRSTKLEDSAMYFCASSGSVGQFFGPGTRLTVL.

This clonotype was recorded at least ten times. The chain uses TRBV7-9 and TRBJ1-1; D uncertain. The CDR3 consists of 14 residues. V was pared by 3 bases and J by 2 bases, with 10 bases between. Germline CDR1 SEHNR, CDR2 FQNEAQ (reference sequence). This CDR3 is CASSLGGINTEAFF. The CDR3 DNA is TGTGCCAGCAGCTTGGGCGGTATAAACACTGAAGCTTTCTTT.

There are a few counts of this clonotype. The J gene is TRBJ1-3, the V gene TRBV7-3; tentatively, D is TRBD1 (5 bases). V shed 2 bases and J shed 2 bases, with 7 bases lying between them. Germline CDR1 and CDR2: SGHTA and FQGTGA. This CDR3 is built from 14 residues. CDR3 sequence: CASSLGGTGNTIYF. The CDR3 nucleotides are TGTGCCAGCAGCTTAGGGGGTACTGGAAACACCATATATTTT.

This rearrangement joins TRBV7-3 to TRBJ1-2; a weak D match, TRBD1 (5 bases). V was pared by 1 base and J by 7 bases, with 10 bases between. CDR1 and CDR2 from the germline V gene are SGHTA and FQGTGA. This CDR3 spans 13 amino acids. CDR3 coding DNA: TGTGCCAGCAGCTTAAGGGGGTGGCGTGGCTACACCTTC. Translated, it gives CASSLRGWRGYTF.